In this sample, the clone carrying this T cell receptor (beta chain) turned up a few times. As yet, its antigen is unknown. This record comes from a study of T cells in Graves' hyperthyroidism and ophthalmopathy. Turning to the study itself: Pretreatment peripheral blood was obtained at initial diagnosis.

V shed 3 bases and J 8 bases; nucleotides not matched to a gene: 2. CDR1 and CDR2 from the germline V gene are WNHNN and SYGVQD (reference sequence). The CDR3 is made up of 14 amino acids. Study-level findings and limits: Most clonotypes expanded in thyroid above 0.001 were likewise present in blood. The authors' 13 V-J model separated ophthalmopathy from stable hyperthyroidism. Ophthalmopathy, which appeared later, was predicted by the model a median roughly 6.4 months before onset.

What was amplified from RNA transcripts were TCR beta CDR3 regions. A set of HTBI primers served as the primers for a first-round RT-PCR of the TCR CDR3. TCRdb passed the multiplex PCR reads through MiXCR, listing each CDR3 protein once. The sample lists some 720,000 distinct CDR3 sequences, roughly 17% occurring once. This chain uses TRBV10-1 with TRBJ2-3; TRBD2 matches 13 bases. Sequenced input: blood. The TCR originated in a man aged 18 to 30 with Graves' hyperthyroidism. CDR3 protein: CASSERLAGGTQYF. As DNA, the CDR3 is TGCGCCAGCAGTGAAAGACTAGCGGGAGGTACGCAGTATTTT.